This entry features one T cell receptor beta chain sequence. Under the authors' procedure: Estimates of nucleated cell counts were drawn from the amplification of reference gene primers. The table came from immunoSEQ multiplex PCR; TCRdb's copy has only in-frame clones and leaves some out. V, J and clone size derive from that table, while D and trimming were established from the DNA sequence. The repertoire holds a few hundred thousand clones, with roughly 87% as singletons. This sample was taken from a study of blood T cell repertoires in COVID-19. Study background: Donors in the United States, Italy and Spain gave samples during acute or convalescent COVID-19. Sample material is recorded as cDNA or gDNA derived from T cells, B-cell-depleted T cells, or PBMCs.

The germline CDR1 and CDR2 sequences are SGDLS and YYNGEE. The V end was cut by 3 bases, the J end by 8 bases, with 14 bases between. The CDR3 consists of 14 residues. This clonotype was obtained from a man aged 18 to 29 with active or convalescent COVID-19. The chain employs TRBV9 and TRBJ1-4; possibly TRBD1 for D (6 bases). Input material: peripheral blood. The CDR3 sequence is CASSATGLEEKLFF. The CDR3, as DNA: TGTGCCAGCAGCGCGACAGGACTCGAGGAAAAACTGTTTTTT.